The rows below give T cell receptor beta chains drawn from one sample of a study of blood T cell repertoires in COVID-19. The protocol was immunoSEQ multiplex PCR, while the TCRdb copy is restricted to in-frame clones and leaves out a portion. The table records approximately 69,000 clones, 80% to 90% of them present only once. The sample taken for sequencing was peripheral blood. The receptors here all came from a woman aged 70 to 79 with acute or convalescent COVID-19. Each CDR3 is given with its conserved first and last residue. A D gene is named only where the DNA matches it firmly. Rows give clone size only sometimes, using once, few, many, or a class for an expanded clone.

size: -
V: TRBV5-4
length: 13
D: -
J: TRBJ2-4
DNA: TGTGCCAGCTCCATCGACGCGGAAAACATTCAGTACTTC
CDR3: CASSIDAENIQYF

size: few
V: TRBV5-6
length: 14
D: TRBD2
J: TRBJ2-1
DNA: TGTGCCAGCAGCCAAGGACTAGGTTACAATGAGCAGTTCTTC
CDR3: CASSQGLGYNEQFF

size: -
V: TRBV7-8
length: 17
D: TRBD2
J: TRBJ2-1
DNA: TGTGCCAGCAGCCCCCAACCGGGACTAGCGGGTCGCAATGAGCAGTTCTTC
CDR3: CASSPQPGLAGRNEQFF

size: once
V: TRBV7-6
length: 13
D: -
J: TRBJ2-1
DNA: TGTGCCAGCAGCTTAGTTAGTTTGAATGAGCAGTTCTTC
CDR3: CASSLVSLNEQFF

size: -
V: TRBV5-6
length: 18
D: TRBD2
J: TRBJ2-4
DNA: TGTGCCAGCAGCTTGGCCGAGAGGCGGACTAGCGGGAGTCCCATTCAGTACTTC
CDR3: CASSLAERRTSGSPIQYF

size: -
V: TRBV5-1
length: 14
D: -
J: TRBJ2-7
DNA: TGCGCCAGCAGCTCTGGAGGTCCCTACGTAGAGCAGTACTTC
CDR3: CASSSGGPYVEQYF

size: -
V: TRBV14
length: 15
D: -
J: TRBJ1-1
DNA: TGTGCCAGCAGCCACCTACAGGTCATGAACACTGAAGCTTTCTTT
CDR3: CASSHLQVMNTEAFF

size: -
V: TRBV2
length: 14
D: -
J: TRBJ1-1
DNA: TGTGCCAGCAGTGAAGCGGGGGGGAGGACTGAAGCTTTCTTT
CDR3: CASSEAGGRTEAFF

size: -
V: TRBV27
length: 15
D: TRBD2
J: TRBJ2-1
DNA: TGTGCCAGCAGGTCTAGCGGAAGCTCCTACAATGAGCAGTTCTTC
CDR3: CASRSSGSSYNEQFF

size: -
V: TRBV14
length: 15
D: -
J: TRBJ1-1
DNA: TGTGCCAGCAGCCAAGCCGAAGAGCCGTACACTGAAGCTTTCTTT
CDR3: CASSQAEEPYTEAFF

size: -
V: TRBV7-9
length: 15
D: TRBD1
J: TRBJ1-3
DNA: TGTGCCAGCAGCTACAGGGGGAATCTTGGAAACACCATATATTTT
CDR3: CASSYRGNLGNTIYF

size: -
V: TRBV19
length: 13
D: -
J: TRBJ1-2
DNA: TGTGCCAGTAGTAACAACCCTAACTATGGCTACACCTTC
CDR3: CASSNNPNYGYTF

size: -
V: TRBV7-2
length: 14
D: TRBD1
J: TRBJ1-2
DNA: TGTGCCAGCAGCGGGACAGGCAAATCCTATGGCTACACCTTC
CDR3: CASSGTGKSYGYTF

size: few
V: TRBV4-2
length: 15
D: TRBD2
J: TRBJ2-1
DNA: TGTGCCAGCAGCCATGGGGGGGAGGGCTACAATGAGCAGTTCTTC
CDR3: CASSHGGEGYNEQFF

size: -
V: TRBV7-9
length: 13
D: -
J: TRBJ1-5
DNA: TGTGCCAGCAGCTTAGACTTTAATCAGCCCCAGCATTTT
CDR3: CASSLDFNQPQHF

size: -
V: TRBV27
length: 14
D: TRBD1
J: TRBJ1-1
DNA: TGTGCCAGCCGCTACCCGGGGACAGGCACTGAAGCTTTCTTT
CDR3: CASRYPGTGTEAFF

size: -
V: TRBV7-8
length: 15
D: TRBD1
J: TRBJ2-1
DNA: TGTGCCAGCAGTCGTTCGGGACAGGACTACAATGAGCAGTTCTTC
CDR3: CASSRSGQDYNEQFF

size: once
V: TRBV11-1
length: 13
D: -
J: TRBJ2-2
DNA: TGTGCCAGCAGCTTAGATCAGGGGATGGAGCTGTTTTTT
CDR3: CASSLDQGMELFF

size: -
V: TRBV28
length: 19
D: TRBD2
J: TRBJ2-7
DNA: TGTGCCAGCAAGTTGTCCCGAACCGGACTAGCGGGAGCCCGGTACGAGCAGTACTTC
CDR3: CASKLSRTGLAGARYEQYF

size: -
V: TRBV28
length: 14
D: -
J: TRBJ1-5
DNA: TGTGCCAGCTTTAGCCAGCGGGGGAATCAGCCCCAGCATTTT
CDR3: CASFSQRGNQPQHF

size: -
V: TRBV28
length: 16
D: TRBD2
J: TRBJ2-1
DNA: TGTGCCAGCAGTAGGCCAACTAGCGGGAGGGCCAATGAGCAGTTCTTC
CDR3: CASSRPTSGRANEQFF

size: few
V: TRBV18
length: 16
D: -
J: TRBJ2-1
DNA: TGTGCCAGCTCACCCCTGACTACCCGCTCCTACAATGAGCAGTTCTTC
CDR3: CASSPLTTRSYNEQFF

size: -
V: TRBV9
length: 14
D: -
J: TRBJ1-5
DNA: TGTGCCAGCAGCGCCCATCGGGGGAGTCAGCCCCAGCATTTT
CDR3: CASSAHRGSQPQHF

size: few
V: TRBV27
length: 14
D: -
J: TRBJ2-1
DNA: TGTGCCAGCAGAAGAACCCAGGTGGGCAGTGAGCAGTTCTTC
CDR3: CASRRTQVGSEQFF

size: -
V: TRBV28
length: 16
D: -
J: TRBJ1-6
DNA: TGTGCCAGCAGTTTGCCGCAGGGGTCCTATAATTCACCCCTCCACTTT
CDR3: CASSLPQGSYNSPLHF

size: -
V: TRBV28
length: 12
D: -
J: TRBJ1-5
DNA: TGTGCCAGCAGTTCACTTATGGAGCCCCAGCATTTT
CDR3: CASSSLMEPQHF

size: -
V: TRBV9
length: 17
D: -
J: TRBJ2-2
DNA: TGTGCCAGCAGCGTAGCTACGTGGACACAAAACACCGGGGAGCTGTTTTTT
CDR3: CASSVATWTQNTGELFF

size: -
V: TRBV29-1
length: 13
D: -
J: TRBJ1-3
DNA: TGCAGCGCCGGGAGCAGAGATAGAAACACCATATATTTT
CDR3: CSAGSRDRNTIYF

size: -
V: TRBV27
length: 15
D: TRBD2
J: TRBJ2-1
DNA: TGTGCCACTGTCCGGGGAGCGGGAGTTTGGAATGAGCAGTTCTTC
CDR3: CATVRGAGVWNEQFF

size: few
V: TRBV4-1
length: 17
D: -
J: TRBJ2-5
DNA: TGCGCCAGCAGCCCCCTTGGGAGTGGGAGGCGACAAGAGACCCAGTACTTC
CDR3: CASSPLGSGRRQETQYF

size: -
V: TRBV28
length: 17
D: -
J: TRBJ1-4
DNA: TGTGCCAGCAGTTCCTCCCCGGGCGAGGGGGGGAATGAAAAACTGTTTTTT
CDR3: CASSSSPGEGGNEKLFF

size: -
V: TRBV7-7
length: 15
D: TRBD2
J: TRBJ2-7
DNA: TGTGCTAGCAGCCCCCTAGCGGGAGGGACCTACGAGCAGTACTTC
CDR3: CASSPLAGGTYEQYF

size: -
V: TRBV25-1
length: 15
D: TRBD1
J: TRBJ1-4
DNA: TGTGCCAGCAGTGAACGGACAGGGTGGGATGAAAAACTGTTTTTT
CDR3: CASSERTGWDEKLFF

size: -
V: TRBV21-1
length: 18
D: -
J: TRBJ1-2
DNA: TGTGCCAGCAGCAAAAAGGGGGACACTACCCTCGGGAACTATGGCTACACCTTC
CDR3: CASSKKGDTTLGNYGYTF

size: -
V: TRBV28
length: 13
D: TRBD2
J: TRBJ2-3
DNA: TGTGCCGGGGGGGAGGCAAGCACAGATACGCAGTATTTT
CDR3: CAGGEASTDTQYF

size: -
V: TRBV5-5
length: 15
D: -
J: TRBJ1-3
DNA: TGTGCCAGCAGCTTCGTCCCCACGGGGGGAAACACCATATATTTT
CDR3: CASSFVPTGGNTIYF

size: -
V: TRBV10-1
length: 15
D: -
J: TRBJ2-1
DNA: TGCGCCAGCAGTGAGTCCACAGCCGCGTCCAATGAGCAGTTCTTC
CDR3: CASSESTAASNEQFF

size: -
V: TRBV10-3
length: 14
D: TRBD1
J: TRBJ1-5
DNA: TGTGCCACCGAGGACAGGCATAGCAATCAGCCCCAGCATTTT
CDR3: CATEDRHSNQPQHF

size: -
V: TRBV19
length: 14
D: -
J: TRBJ1-2
DNA: TGTGCCAGTAGTCCCAATGTCCGCGCCGGTGGCTACACCTTC
CDR3: CASSPNVRAGGYTF

size: -
V: TRBV27
length: 17
D: -
J: TRBJ1-5
DNA: TGTGCCAGCAGTTTAGGAACGGGAAACAGCTATAATCAGCCCCAGCATTTT
CDR3: CASSLGTGNSYNQPQHF

size: -
V: TRBV9
length: 15
D: -
J: TRBJ1-1
DNA: TGTGCCAGCAGCGTCGGGGGTTCAGGGAACACTGAAGCTTTCTTT
CDR3: CASSVGGSGNTEAFF

size: -
V: TRBV6-4
length: 15
D: TRBD2
J: TRBJ2-1
DNA: TGTGCCAGCAGTGACTCGGATAGCGGGCTTTATAGTATGTTCTTC
CDR3: CASSDSDSGLYSMFF

size: -
V: TRBV14
length: 15
D: TRBD2
J: TRBJ2-1
DNA: TGTGCCAGCAGCTCTCGACTAGCGCGTAACAATGAGCAGTTCTTC
CDR3: CASSSRLARNNEQFF

size: -
V: TRBV28
length: 13
D: TRBD1
J: TRBJ1-6
DNA: TGTGCCAGCATACGGGACAGGGCTTCACCCCTCCACTTT
CDR3: CASIRDRASPLHF

size: -
V: TRBV19
length: 16
D: TRBD2
J: TRBJ2-2
DNA: TGTGCCAGCAGCCTCCGGACTAGCGGGAAAACCGGGGAGCTGTTTTTT
CDR3: CASSLRTSGKTGELFF

size: few
V: TRBV19
length: 13
D: TRBD1
J: TRBJ2-7
DNA: TGTGCCAGTAGTCCGGGACAGTCCTACGAGCAGTACTTC
CDR3: CASSPGQSYEQYF

size: -
V: TRBV7-9
length: 15
D: TRBD2
J: TRBJ2-3
DNA: TGTGCCAGCAGCTTAGGCACTAGCGGCACAGATACGCAGTATTTT
CDR3: CASSLGTSGTDTQYF